The entry below describes one T cell receptor beta chain. A multiplex PCR was run with 60 Vbeta primers and 13 Jbeta primers. Repertoires were generated with immunoSEQ multiplex PCR, while TCRdb's copy carries only in-frame clones and drops some. The data contain roughly 230,000 clones, approximately 91% of them singletons. The record originates from a study of cytomegalovirus exposure and HLA in healthy donors. After removal of 1 base from V and 2 bases from J, the junction contained 11 bases not matched to a gene. The germline gives CDR1 SQVTM, CDR2 ANQGSEA. This CDR3 spans 16 amino acids. The sample consisted of PBMCs. The receptor's source is a girl aged 2-10 years in good health and CMV-seronegative. The rearrangement joins TRBV29-1 to TRBJ2-7; 7 bases line up with TRBD2. The CDR3 DNA reads as TGCAGCGTTGAAGGTATGGGGGACTATCCTCCCTACGAGCAGTACTTC. Amino acids: CSVEGMGDYPPYEQYF.